This T cell receptor beta chain was sequenced in a study of blood T cell repertoires in COVID-19. Study background: Sites in the United States, Italy and Spain provided acute and convalescent COVID-19 samples.

The CDR3 runs to 15 residues. Germline CDR1 SGHAT, CDR2 FQNNGV. V lost 7 bases to trimming and J lost 2 bases, with 15 bases between them. This clone has just one count. The study drew participants aged roughly 18 to 89 years from 24 US areas. Among Cohort 3 donors, those recovered had two negative PCRs, clearance, or symptom resolution. Using immunoSEQ multiplex PCR, the repertoire was profiled, and TCRdb retains in-frame clones only, with some absent. This sample has roughly 330,000 clones, with under 90% found just once. This chain uses TRBV11-2 with TRBJ1-3; perhaps TRBD1 as D (5 bases). Sequencing was performed on PBMCs or T cells enriched from blood (not recorded which). This clonotype originated in a woman under 30 who had recovered from COVID-19. The CDR3 loop is CASTEYGGTGNTIYF. CDR3 nucleotides: TGTGCCAGCACCGAATATGGGGGGACTGGAAACACCATATATTTT.